This TCR beta chain is drawn from a study of human T cells and chemical hapten exposure. Whole-study context: DPC at 0.01% went onto the upper back in patch tests, read at 6 days.

TCRdb processed the RACE reads anew with MiXCR; each CDR3 protein has one entry. The data show approximately 100,000 distinct CDR3 sequences, with about 8.9% seen just once and around 3.6% held by the top ten. This clonotype was counted at least ten times. Antigen: not known. Specified time point: pre-sensitization, week 0. The sample's treatment: therapeutic diphenylcyclopropenone sensitization with weekly scalp DPC. Study-level findings and limits: DPC sensitization left the count of TCRs above 1 in 1000 unchanged. Patch test score was positively correlated with the counts of TCRs that had expanded at PT1.

Germline V lookup: CDR1 SGHTA, CDR2 FQGNSA. The CDR3 length is 14 residues. V gave up 4 bases and J gave up 3 bases; unmatched junction bases: 5. Source: whole blood, taken in connection with sensitization to the hapten diphenylcyclopropenone (DPC). This sequence joins TRBV7-2 and TRBJ2-7; 8 bases map to TRBD1. This sequence originates from a woman between 35 and 50 years old with alopecia areata. Some clones in this sample may be carry-over from other donors' samples. The DNA for the CDR3 is TGTGCCAGCAGCTCCGGACAGGGAGGCTACGAGCAGTACTTC. Protein: CASSSGQGGYEQYF. The full variable domain, its missing parts supplied by reference TRBV7-2 and TRBJ2-7, is GAGVSQSPSNKVTEKGKDVELRCDPISGHTALYWYRQSLGQGLEFLIYFQGNSAPDKSGLPSDRFSAERTGGSVSTLTIQRTQQEDSAVYLCASSSGQGGYEQYFGPGTRLTVT.